The TCR beta chain described here comes from a study of cytomegalovirus exposure and HLA in healthy donors. General observations from the study: Productive status was seen about 90% or about 30% of the time for most TCR beta V segments in an earlier analysis. The study designated some 180 TCR beta chains cytomegalovirus-associated. Reportedly, TCR beta sequences accurately predicted HLA-A and HLA-B alleles in most subjects. HLA alleles showed associations with 15,000 to 20,000 TCR beta sequences in a later analysis, at a 0.05 false discovery rate.

In this sample, this clone turned up once. What it binds is not known. Trimming shortened V by 2 bases and J by 4 bases, and 15 bases separated the two germline ends. There are 15 residues in the CDR3. Per germline, CDR1 SGHTA and CDR2 FQGNSA. Both 60 Vbeta primers and 13 Jbeta primers went into the PCR. The repertoire was sequenced with immunoSEQ multiplex PCR; TCRdb's copy has only in-frame clones and lacks some. The sample yields 150,000 to 190,000 clones, 82% seen once. The chain is built from TRBV7-2 and TRBJ2-7, with a possible D match to TRBD2 (6 bases). Sample: PBMCs. The receptor was isolated from a woman in her fifties or sixties in good health and CMV-seropositive. The CDR3 DNA is TGTGCCAGCAGCTTAAGGGCTAGCGTAAATTACGAGCAGTACTTC. Residues: CASSLRASVNYEQYF.